Presented here are 3 T cell receptor beta chains from one specimen sequenced in a study of blood T cell repertoires in COVID-19. Here immunoSEQ multiplex PCR was the method, and the copy in TCRdb shows in-frame clones only, minus some. Here the sample spans 350,000 or so clones, 85% to 90% being singletons. The sample comprised PBMCs or T cells enriched from blood (not recorded which). The receptors here all came from a woman younger than 45 who had been exposed to COVID-19.

This clone was recorded a few times. The genes are TRBV5-6 and TRBJ2-7; 12 nucleotides agree with TRBD2. Trimming at V came to 1 base and at J to 9 bases, leaving 11 bases not matched to a gene. In germline, CDR1 is SGHDT, CDR2 YYEEEE. This CDR3 contains 16 residues. The CDR3 coding sequence is TGTGCCAGCAGCTTGCAGACTAGCGGGAGTTGGAGGGGGCAGTACTTC. Its translation: CASSLQTSGSWRGQYF.

This clone is a singleton in its sample. CDR3 sequence reads: CASSFGASGRLYEQYF. The DNA for the CDR3 is TGTGCCAGCAGCTTCGGCGCTAGCGGGAGACTTTACGAGCAGTACTTC. The J gene is TRBJ2-7, the V gene TRBV7-9, with 10 bases fitting TRBD2. The germline V gene has CDR1 SEHNR and CDR2 FQNEAQ (reference sequence). The CDR3 length is 16 residues. The V segment lost 3 bases and the J segment 4 bases; nucleotides outside the gene matches: 9. The full variable domain, in which reference TRBV7-9 and TRBJ2-7 provide the parts outside the CDR3, is DTGVSQNPRHKITKRGQNVTFRCDPISEHNRLYWYRQTLGQGPEFLTYFQNEAQLEKSRLLSDRFSAERPKGSFSTLEIQRTEQGDSAMYLCASSFGASGRLYEQYFGPGTRLTVT.

The table lists this clone with a few counts. This chain joins TRBV6-5 and TRBJ1-3; no firm D call. The germline V and J ends were trimmed by 0 bases and 2 bases, with 5 bases remaining between them. The CDR3 totals 14 residues. Looked up from germline, CDR1 is MNHEY and CDR2 is SVGAGI. The CDR3 here is CASSYSRTGNTIYF. CDR3 DNA sequence: TGTGCCAGCAGTTACTCGAGGACTGGAAACACCATATATTTT.